This TCR beta chain stems from a study of post-analysis software for immune sequencing data. Study in general: Multiple sclerosis in the patients followed relapsing-remitting, secondary progressive and progressive-relapsing courses. Findings of the study overall: Patients had higher frequencies than controls of roughly 5 TRBV segments, including TRBV5-6, TRBV5-1 and TRBV20-1. Significantly decreased normalized Chao1 diversity was recorded for multiple sclerosis patients relative to controls. Co-batched samples clustered tightly together by F measure.

The junction had 9 bases not matched to a gene; V was cut back by 0 bases and J by 10 bases. The CDR3 is 16 residues long. Germline V gene sequence: CDR1 MNHEY, CDR2 SVGAGI. Ten or more counts support this clonotype. Its specificity is not known. Included in the TCR beta cDNA libraries were unique molecular identifiers. One entry per CDR3 protein results from TCRdb running MiXCR on the PCR reads. The data contain over 250,000 distinct CDR3 sequences, 30% to 45% of them singletons. This sequence originates from a girl between 10 and 17 years old with multiple sclerosis. The J gene is TRBJ2-1, the V gene TRBV6-5, with 10 bases lining up with TRBD2. Source material: blood. This chain's CDR3 is CASSYSSTAGGREQFF. In DNA, the CDR3 is TGTGCCAGCAGTTACTCGAGTACAGCGGGGGGGCGCGAGCAGTTCTTC.